This T cell receptor beta chain emerged from a study of low-dose radiotherapy and immunotherapy resistance in tumors. On the study more broadly: The regimen for patients comprised intravenous nivolumab 240 mg every two weeks plus intravenous ipilimumab 1 mg/kg every six weeks.

As to time point: after trial treatment. As for treatment: LDRT plus nivolumab, ipilimumab, low-dose cyclophosphamide and aspirin (RACIN trial). First-strand cDNA relied on TRAV- and TRBV-specific primers spanning alpha and beta chains. TCRs were amplified for approximately 21 PCR cycles with a constant-region primer and V-primer adapter. Using its own MiXCR run on the reads, TCRdb lists one record per CDR3 protein. The sample lists about 80,000 distinct CDR3 sequences; 15% to 20% were seen once. There are many counts of this clonotype. The CDR3 loop spans 12 amino acids. The germline CDR1 and CDR2 sequences are MDHEN and SYDVKM. V lost 2 bases and J 11 bases, leaving 9 bases between the germline ends.

This clonotype originated in a male donor with prostate cancer. The material sequenced was PBMCs, taken after low-dose radiotherapy plus immunotherapy. The V gene is TRBV28, the J gene TRBJ2-2; D gene unclear. CDR3 sequence reads: CASSLEWRELFF. CDR3 DNA: TGTGCCAGCAGTTTAGAGTGGAGAGAGCTGTTTTTT.